The present entry profiles one T cell receptor (beta chain) with its context. Its antigen is unknown. This entry comes from a study of cytomegalovirus exposure and HLA in healthy donors. Overall study context: Some 85 million unique TCRs from HLA-typed donors were held in an early data release. Study conclusions and caveats: In a later analysis, most CMV-associated TCR beta chains appeared HLA-restricted. The number of N-insertions in an Asian-associated ancestry cluster was reportedly below the roughly 700-donor mean in a later analysis.

Germline-derived CDR1 and CDR2 are GTSNPN and SVGIG (reference sequence). Trimming left V 5 bases short and J 3 bases short, with 13 bases between. This CDR3 has 13 amino acids. The PCR contained 60 Vbeta and 13 Jbeta primers. Generated by immunoSEQ multiplex PCR, the TCRdb table keeps only in-frame clones and is missing some. The sample lists more than 200,000 clones, 82% occurring once. Sequenced: PBMCs. The chain links TRBV30 to TRBJ1-1; unclear D gene. This TCR was recovered from a middle-aged man in good health and CMV-seropositive. The CDR3 nucleotides are TGTGCCTGGGAACCCGAGGGCTACACTGAAGCTTTCTTT. Amino acids: CAWEPEGYTEAFF.